This TCR beta chain was retrieved from a study of T cells in Graves' hyperthyroidism and ophthalmopathy. Patients were excluded because of uncontrolled infection, other autoimmune disease, pregnancy or lactation. This CDR3 comprises 14 residues. In germline, CDR1 is LGHNT, CDR2 FRNRAP. Trimming cost V 11 bases and J 7 bases; bases outside gene matches: 16. The source material, RNA transcripts, was used to amplify TCR beta CDR3 regions. Researchers ran a first-round RT-PCR on the TCR CDR3 using the HTBI primer set. TCRdb reprocessed the multiplex PCR reads with MiXCR, giving one entry per CDR3 protein. The sample lists 550,000 to 600,000 distinct CDR3 sequences; more than 45% were seen once. There are many counts of this clonotype. As yet, its antigen is unknown. Study-wide points: Ophthalmopathy, which appeared later, was predicted by the model a median approximately 6 months before onset. Most thyroid clonotypes with frequency above 0.001 were detected in blood. Ophthalmopathy and stable hyperthyroidism were separated by a 13 V-J model.

The clonotype originates from an adult woman with Graves' disease, either hyperthyroidism or ophthalmopathy (not recorded which). The rearrangement joins TRBV12-5 to TRBJ2-7; 8 bases are shared with TRBD1. The sequencing sample was made of peripheral blood or thyroid tissue (not recorded which). In nucleotides, the CDR3 is TGTGCTGATACCGGACAGGGCCTGTTTTGGGAGCAGTACTTC. It translates to CADTGQGLFWEQYF.